This section outlines one TCR beta chain sequence together with its context. The specificity of this receptor is unknown. No qualities accompany the bases; no much larger clone lies one base away. Counted from cysteine to phenylalanine, this CDR3 has 17 amino acids. Just CDR3 DNA is preserved here, 51 bases in frame from base 1. Unmatched junction bases come to 7, with V trimmed by 3 bases and J by 2 bases. CDR1 and CDR2 are read off the germline V gene as MDHEN and SYDVKM. Genomic DNA was isolated from the sorted cells so that the TCRbeta CDR3 region could be sequenced. TCRbeta CDR3 regions were sequenced using the immunoSEQ Assay. TCRdb carries this immuneACCESS record with in-frame sequences only. Its versions omit some clonotypes, under half of them owing to an unresolved V gene in the studies checked, with the rest unexplained. The sample table shows more than 10,000 clones, and roughly 80% are seen once. Roughly 45% of the sample rests with the top ten.

The sample is drawn from a study of OX40 agonist ivuxolimab in advanced cancers. Broadly, across the study: Ivuxolimab, which targeted the costimulatory receptor OX40 (CD134), was an agonistic, fully human IgG2 monoclonal antibody. Intravenous ivuxolimab was administered to patients every 2 weeks at six dose levels: 0.01, 0.1, 0.3, 1.5, 3 and 10 mg/kg. Among the roughly 52 dose-escalation patients, around 19 had hepatocellular carcinoma, 15 melanoma, 9 renal cell carcinoma and 9 head and neck cancer. A male proportion of roughly 80% and a mean age of roughly 58 years, ranging from roughly 23 to 85, were recorded for the dose-escalation cohort. Patients were allowed to have had prior anti-PD-1, anti-PD-L1 or anti-CTLA-4 therapy, and roughly 40% of the dose-escalation patients had previously received checkpoint inhibitors. Partial responses occurred in three dose-escalation patients, of whom one had hepatocellular carcinoma and two had cutaneous melanoma. The point of sequencing TCRbeta in the periphery was to test whether ivuxolimab changed TCR sequence diversity and drove clonal T-cell expansion. The monotherapy dose-escalation portion (N of about 57 patients) of the phase I ivuxolimab trial is reported in the paper. General conclusions and limits of the study: After ivuxolimab, expanded clones were on average more numerous among CD8+ T cells than among CD4+ T cells. Antigen specificity was not determined for the clonally expanded peripheral T cells. At doses from 0.1 to 3.0 mg/kg, clonal expansion was seen in both CD4+ and CD8+ blood T cells between baseline and week 6. Low levels of normalized T-cell clonal expansion were also seen in some patients who did not respond. Partial responders in the 0.1-3.0 mg/kg groups had among the lowest normalized peripheral clonal expansion, especially among CD8+ T cells.

Patients with a history of autoimmune disease or receiving systemic immunosuppression were excluded from the trial. Peripheral blood for TCR sequencing was collected from all dose cohorts at baseline, on cycle 4 day 1, and on cycle 7 day 1. Samples came from an open-label, multicenter, first-in-human phase I dose-escalation trial of ivuxolimab. Adults with locally advanced or metastatic head and neck squamous cell, hepatocellular, melanoma or renal cell carcinoma were enrolled in the trial. Before TCR sequencing, CD4+ T cells and CD8+ T cells were sorted from peripheral blood as separate populations.

This sequence was found in an adult with an advanced solid tumor such as melanoma, head and neck, liver or kidney cancer. This chain is built from TRBV28 and TRBJ2-2; 9 central nucleotides agree with TRBD1. The sequencing used CD4+ or CD8+ T cells sorted from blood, collected in a trial of the OX40 agonist ivuxolimab. The sequenced DNA: TGTGCCAGCAGTTTGCCTCCGGGACAGGGTAACACCGGGGAGCTGTTTTTT. Its translation is CASSLPPGQGNTGELFF.